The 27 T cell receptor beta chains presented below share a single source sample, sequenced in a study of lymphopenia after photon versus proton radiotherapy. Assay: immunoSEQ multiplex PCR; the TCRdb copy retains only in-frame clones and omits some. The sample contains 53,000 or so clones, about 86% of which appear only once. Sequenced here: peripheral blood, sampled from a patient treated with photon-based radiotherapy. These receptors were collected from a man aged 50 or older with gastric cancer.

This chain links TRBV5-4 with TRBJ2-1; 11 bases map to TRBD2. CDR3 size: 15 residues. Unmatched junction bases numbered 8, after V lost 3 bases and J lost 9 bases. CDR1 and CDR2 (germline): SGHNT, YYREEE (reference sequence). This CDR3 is CASSSIAGGPSEQFF. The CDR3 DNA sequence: TGTGCCAGCAGCTCAATAGCGGGAGGGCCATCTGAGCAGTTCTTC. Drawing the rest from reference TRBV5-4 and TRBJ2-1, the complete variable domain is ETGVTQSPTHLIKTRGQQVTLRCSSQSGHNTVSWYQQALGQGPQFIFQYYREEENGRGNFPPRFSGLQFPNYSSELNVNALELDDSALYLCASSSIAGGPSEQFFGPGTRLTVL.

DNA for the CDR3: TGTGCCAGCAGCTTAGAAGGGGACAGATACGAGCAGTACTTC. Translation gives CASSLEGDRYEQYF. J is TRBJ2-7 and V is TRBV7-6; TRBD1 matches 7 bases. The CDR3 sequence is 14 residues long. In germline, CDR1 is SGHVS, CDR2 FNYEAQ. J gave up 4 bases and V 1 base, and 4 bases lay outside the gene matches. The full variable domain, with the rest looked up from reference TRBV7-6 and TRBJ2-7, is GAGVSQSPRYKVTKRGQDVALRCDPISGHVSLYWYRQALGQGPEFLTYFNYEAQQDKSGLPNDRFSAERPEGSISTLTIQRTEQRDSAMYRCASSLEGDRYEQYFGPGTRLTVT.

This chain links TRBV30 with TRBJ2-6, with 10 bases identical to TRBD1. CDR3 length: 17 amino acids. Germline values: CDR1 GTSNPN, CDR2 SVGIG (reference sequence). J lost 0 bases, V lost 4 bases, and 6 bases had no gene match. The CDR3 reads CAWKGTGALSGANVLTF. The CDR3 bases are TGTGCCTGGAAAGGGACAGGGGCCCTCTCTGGGGCCAACGTCCTGACTTTC. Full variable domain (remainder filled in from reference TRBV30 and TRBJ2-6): SQTIHQWPATLVQPVGSPLSLECTVEGTSNPNLYWYRQAAGRGLQLLFYSVGIGQISSEVPQNLSASRPQDRQFILSSKKLLLSDSGFYLCAWKGTGALSGANVLTFGAGSRLTVL.

The CDR3 DNA sequence: TGTGCCAGCAGCCCAAAGGTTAGCGGGACCTACGAGCAGTACTTC. Its protein product is CASSPKVSGTYEQYF. The chain carries TRBV4-2 and TRBJ2-7; 8 positions agree with TRBD2. The CDR3 sequence is 15 residues long. After removal of 4 bases from V and 2 bases from J, the junction contained 7 bases not matched to a gene. CDR1 is LGHNA, CDR2 YNFKEQ, per germline.

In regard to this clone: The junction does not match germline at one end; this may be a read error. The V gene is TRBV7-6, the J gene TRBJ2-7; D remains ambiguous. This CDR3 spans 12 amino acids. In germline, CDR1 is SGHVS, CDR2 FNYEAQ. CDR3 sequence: CASSRRAPVGHF. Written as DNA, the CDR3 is TGTGCCAGCAGCCGAAGGGCTCCCGTTGGCCATTTC.

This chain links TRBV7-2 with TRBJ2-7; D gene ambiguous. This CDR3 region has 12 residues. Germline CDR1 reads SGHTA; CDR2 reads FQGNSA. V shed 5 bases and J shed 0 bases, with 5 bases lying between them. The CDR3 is CASSPRSYEQYF. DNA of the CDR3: TGTGCCAGCAGCCCTCGCTCCTACGAGCAGTACTTC.

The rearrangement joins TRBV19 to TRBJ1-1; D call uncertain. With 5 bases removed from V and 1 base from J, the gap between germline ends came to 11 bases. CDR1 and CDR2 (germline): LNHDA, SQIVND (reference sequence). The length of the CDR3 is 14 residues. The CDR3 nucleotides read TGTGCCAGTAGTCTCTCAGCCCAGAACACTGAAGCTTTCTTT. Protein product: CASSLSAQNTEAFF.

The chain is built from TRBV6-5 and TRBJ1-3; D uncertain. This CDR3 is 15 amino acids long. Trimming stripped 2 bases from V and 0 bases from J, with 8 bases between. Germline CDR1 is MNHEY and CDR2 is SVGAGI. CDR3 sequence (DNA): TGTGCCAGCAGTTACGGCAGATCCTCTGGAAACACCATATATTTT. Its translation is CASSYGRSSGNTIYF.

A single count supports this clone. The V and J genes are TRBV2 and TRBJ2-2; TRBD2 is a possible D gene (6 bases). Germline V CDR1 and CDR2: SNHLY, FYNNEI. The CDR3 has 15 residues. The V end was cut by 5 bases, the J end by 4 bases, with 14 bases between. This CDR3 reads CASSPSTRSTGELFF. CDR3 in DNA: TGTGCCAGCAGTCCTTCGACTAGGTCCACCGGGGAGCTGTTTTTT.

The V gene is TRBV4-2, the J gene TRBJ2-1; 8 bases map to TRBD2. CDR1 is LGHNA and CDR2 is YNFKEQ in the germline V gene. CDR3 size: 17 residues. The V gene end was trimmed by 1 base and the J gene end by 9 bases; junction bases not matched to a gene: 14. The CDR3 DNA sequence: TGTGCCAGCAGCCAAGTTCCGAGCGGGAGCGGGGGCGTTGAGCAGTTCTTC. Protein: CASSQVPSGSGGVEQFF.

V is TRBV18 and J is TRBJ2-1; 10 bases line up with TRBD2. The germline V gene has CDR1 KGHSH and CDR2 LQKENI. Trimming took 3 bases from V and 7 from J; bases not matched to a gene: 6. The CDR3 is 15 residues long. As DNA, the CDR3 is TGTGCCAGCTCACCTTCTAGCGGGAGTCTTAATGAGCAGTTCTTC. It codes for CASSPSSGSLNEQFF.

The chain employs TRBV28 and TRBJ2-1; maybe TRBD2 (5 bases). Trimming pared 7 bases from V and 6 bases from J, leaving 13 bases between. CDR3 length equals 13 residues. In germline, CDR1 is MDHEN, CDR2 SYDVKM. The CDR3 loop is CASINPGVNEQFF. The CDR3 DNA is TGTGCCAGCATTAACCCCGGGGTCAATGAGCAGTTCTTC.

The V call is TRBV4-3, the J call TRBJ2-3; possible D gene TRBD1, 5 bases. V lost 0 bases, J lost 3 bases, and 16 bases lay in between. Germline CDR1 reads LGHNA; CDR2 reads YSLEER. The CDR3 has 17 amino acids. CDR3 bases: TGCGCCAGCAGCCAAGATGCGGCCGGACAAATGACAGATACGCAGTATTTT. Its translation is CASSQDAAGQMTDTQYF.

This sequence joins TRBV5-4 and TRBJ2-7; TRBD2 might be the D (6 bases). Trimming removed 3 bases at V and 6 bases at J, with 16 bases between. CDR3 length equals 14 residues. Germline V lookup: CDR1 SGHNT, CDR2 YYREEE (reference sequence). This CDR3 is CASSWGGRRGEQYF. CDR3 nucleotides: TGTGCCAGCAGCTGGGGAGGCCGGAGGGGCGAGCAGTACTTC.

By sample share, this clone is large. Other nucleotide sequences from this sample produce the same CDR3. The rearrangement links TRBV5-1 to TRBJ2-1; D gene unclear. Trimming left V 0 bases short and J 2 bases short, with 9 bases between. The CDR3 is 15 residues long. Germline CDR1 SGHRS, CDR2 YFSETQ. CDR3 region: CASSLDLAPYNEQFF. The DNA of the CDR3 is TGCGCCAGCAGCTTGGACTTGGCACCCTACAATGAGCAGTTCTTC.

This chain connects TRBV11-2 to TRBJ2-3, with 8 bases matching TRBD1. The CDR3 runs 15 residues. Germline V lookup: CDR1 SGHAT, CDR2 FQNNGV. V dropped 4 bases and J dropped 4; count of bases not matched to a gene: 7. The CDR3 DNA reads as TGTGCCAGCAGCTCCAGGGGGCAGGGTCCAGATACGCAGTATTTT. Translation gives CASSSRGQGPDTQYF.

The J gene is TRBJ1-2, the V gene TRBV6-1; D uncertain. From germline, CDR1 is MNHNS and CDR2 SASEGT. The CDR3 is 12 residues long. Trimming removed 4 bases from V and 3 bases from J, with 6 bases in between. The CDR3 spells CASSAEYYGYTF. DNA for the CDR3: TGTGCCAGCAGTGCGGAATACTATGGCTACACCTTC.

CDR3 sequence (DNA): TGTGCCAGCAGTTACACGGACAGTAACGGCTACACCTTC. Translated: CASSYTDSNGYTF. J is TRBJ1-2 and V is TRBV6-6, with a weak D call TRBD1 (6 bases). The V and J ends lost 2 bases and 8 bases respectively, with 12 bases between them. Germline assignment: CDR1 MNHNY and CDR2 SVGAGI (reference sequence). The CDR3 is 13 residues long.

The CDR3 loop is CASSGARGTGELFF. CDR3 nucleotide sequence: TGTGCCAGCAGTGGGGCCCGGGGCACCGGGGAGCTGTTTTTT. This chain connects TRBV6-1 to TRBJ2-2, with D perhaps TRBD2 (5 bases). Germline CDR1 is MNHNS and CDR2 is SASEGT. The CDR3 runs to 14 residues. Between the trimmed V and J ends, which lost 4 bases and 4 bases, there was a span of 10 bases.

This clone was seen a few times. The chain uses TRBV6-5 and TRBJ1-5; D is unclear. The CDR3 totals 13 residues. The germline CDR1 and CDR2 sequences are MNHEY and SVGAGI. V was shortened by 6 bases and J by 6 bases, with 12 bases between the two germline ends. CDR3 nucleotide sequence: TGTGCCAGCAGCACAGACAAAGGTCAGCCCCAGCATTTT. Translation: CASSTDKGQPQHF.

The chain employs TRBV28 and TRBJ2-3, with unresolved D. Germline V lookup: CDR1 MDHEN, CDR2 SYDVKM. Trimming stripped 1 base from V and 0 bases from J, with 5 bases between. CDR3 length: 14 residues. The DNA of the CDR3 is TGTGCCAGCAGTTTATATCCCAGCACAGATACGCAGTATTTT. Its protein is CASSLYPSTDTQYF.

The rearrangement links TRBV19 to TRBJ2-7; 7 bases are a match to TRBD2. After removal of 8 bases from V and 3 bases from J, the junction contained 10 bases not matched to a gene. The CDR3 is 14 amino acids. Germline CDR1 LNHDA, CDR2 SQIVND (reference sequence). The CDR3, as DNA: TGTGCCAGTGGACCTCCGGGACTATTCTACGAGCAGTACTTC. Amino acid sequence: CASGPPGLFYEQYF.

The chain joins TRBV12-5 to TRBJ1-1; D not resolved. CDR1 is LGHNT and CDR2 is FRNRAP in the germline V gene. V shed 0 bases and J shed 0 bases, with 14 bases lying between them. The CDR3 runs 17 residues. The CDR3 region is CASGLVPLVTLNTEAFF. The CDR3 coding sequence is TGTGCTAGTGGTTTGGTACCTCTGGTTACATTGAACACTGAAGCTTTCTTT.

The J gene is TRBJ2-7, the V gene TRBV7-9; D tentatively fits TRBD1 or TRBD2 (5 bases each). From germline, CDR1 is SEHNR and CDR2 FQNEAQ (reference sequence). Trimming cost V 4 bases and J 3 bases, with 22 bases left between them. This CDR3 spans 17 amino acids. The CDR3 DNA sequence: TGTGCCAGCAGCTCCGGGACCCCTTCCACCCTCCTCTACGAGCAGTACTTC. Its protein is CASSSGTPSTLLYEQYF.

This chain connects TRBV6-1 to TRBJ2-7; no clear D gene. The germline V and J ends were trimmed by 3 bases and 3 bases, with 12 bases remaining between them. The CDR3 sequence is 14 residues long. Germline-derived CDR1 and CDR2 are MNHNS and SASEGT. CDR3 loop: CASSEKTSLYEQYF. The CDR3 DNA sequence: TGTGCCAGCAGTGAGAAAACAAGTCTCTACGAGCAGTACTTC.

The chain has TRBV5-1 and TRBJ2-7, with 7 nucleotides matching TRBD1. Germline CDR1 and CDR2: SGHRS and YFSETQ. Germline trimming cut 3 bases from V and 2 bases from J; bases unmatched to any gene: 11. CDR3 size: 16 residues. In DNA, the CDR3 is TGCGCCAGCAGCTCCTTCCGGGACAGAGGTCCCTACGAGCAGTACTTC. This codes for CASSSFRDRGPYEQYF. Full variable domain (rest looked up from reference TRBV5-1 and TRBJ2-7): KAGVTQTPRYLIKTRGQQVTLSCSPISGHRSVSWYQQTPGQGLQFLFEYFSETQRNKGNFPGRFSGRQFSNSRSEMNVSTLELGDSALYLCASSSFRDRGPYEQYFGPGTRLTVT.

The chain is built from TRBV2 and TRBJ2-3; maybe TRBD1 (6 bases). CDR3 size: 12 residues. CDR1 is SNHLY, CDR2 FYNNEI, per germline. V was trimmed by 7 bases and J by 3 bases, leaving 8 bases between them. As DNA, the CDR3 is TGTGCCAGCATGCAGGGGACAGATACGCAGTATTTT. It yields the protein CASMQGTDTQYF.